Following are 17 T cell receptor beta chains from one sample sequenced in a study of T cell changes during pregnancy in multiple sclerosis. Some clones are missing from TCRdb's copy, which holds only in-frame ones; the method was immunoSEQ multiplex PCR. The table lists 80,000 to 95,000 clones, about 93% of them singletons, with 1.4% in the top ten. The specimen was peripheral blood, collected in the third trimester of pregnancy. The receptors stem from a female donor in good health, enrolled as a control in a pregnancy study.

This clone was seen more than once but under ten times. Written as DNA, the CDR3 is TGTGCCAGCAGTTTACCGCTTGGAGGGGCGCTTAACTATGGCTACACCTTC. Amino acid sequence: CASSLPLGGALNYGYTF. V and J are TRBV5-4 and TRBJ1-2, with a weak D call TRBD1 (5 bases). The germline V gene encodes CDR1 SGHNT and CDR2 YYREEE (reference sequence). V lost 5 bases, J lost 1 base, and 21 bases lay in between. This CDR3 contains 17 residues.

This chain links TRBV7-9 with TRBJ2-1; 8 nucleotides agree with TRBD1. V lost 5 bases, J lost 8 bases, and 5 bases stayed unmatched. CDR3 length equals 13 residues. CDR1 is SEHNR and CDR2 is FQNEAQ in the germline V gene (reference sequence). CDR3 sequence: CASSIGQGDEQFF. As DNA, the CDR3 is TGTGCCAGCAGCATAGGACAGGGCGATGAGCAGTTCTTC.

This sequence joins TRBV29-1 and TRBJ2-3; D uncertain. Germline V gene data show CDR1 as SQVTM and CDR2 as ANQGSEA. The germline V and J ends were trimmed by 5 bases and 1 base, with 19 bases remaining between them. There are 16 residues in the CDR3. CDR3 in amino acids: CSVPPPGYEGTDTQYF. CDR3 coding DNA: TGCAGCGTTCCCCCTCCCGGGTACGAAGGCACAGATACGCAGTATTTT.

The genes are TRBV29-1 and TRBJ2-1, with D unclear. CDR3 length: 14 amino acids. Germline V gene lookup returns CDR1 SQVTM and CDR2 ANQGSEA. V was clipped by 4 bases and J by 2 bases, with 12 bases between them. In DNA, the CDR3 is TGCAGCGTTGGGTCGGCGGTTGCCTACAATGAGCAGTTCTTC. Its protein is CSVGSAVAYNEQFF.

DNA for the CDR3: TGTGCCAGCAGCTTGACTAGCGCGTACGAGCAGTACTTC. This encodes CASSLTSAYEQYF. The chain is built from TRBV2 and TRBJ2-7; 8 bases map to TRBD2. V lost 6 bases and J lost 4; bases outside the gene matches: 5. This CDR3 has 13 amino acids. Germline CDR1 and CDR2: SNHLY and FYNNEI.

This clone was observed once. V usage is TRBV19 and J usage is TRBJ1-1; 8 bases are a match to TRBD1. The V gene end was trimmed by 4 bases and the J gene end by 7 bases; junction bases not matched to a gene: 14. Germline V gene data show CDR1 as LNHDA and CDR2 as SQIVND (reference sequence). The CDR3 is 16 amino acids. The CDR3 DNA sequence: TGTGCCAGTAGTAATCAGGGGGCGCCCGGCGGGGGTGAAGCTTTCTTT. It specifies CASSNQGAPGGGEAFF.

This clone showed up just once. This chain links TRBV15 with TRBJ1-5; D not certain. Trimming pared 0 bases from V and 10 bases from J, leaving 10 bases between. This CDR3 has 13 residues. CDR1 is LNHNV and CDR2 is YYDKDF in the germline V gene (reference sequence). The CDR3 reads CATSREEGRPQHF. CDR3 coding DNA: TGTGCCACCAGCAGAGAGGAGGGCAGACCCCAGCATTTT.

This chain links TRBV5-1 with TRBJ1-5, with TRBD1 identical over 8 bases. V trimming: 4 bases; J trimming: 2 bases; junction bases outside the gene matches: 5. This CDR3 contains 15 residues. Germline values: CDR1 SGHRS, CDR2 YFSETQ. The CDR3 reads CASSLMTGGNQPQHF. The CDR3 DNA sequence: TGCGCCAGCAGCCTTATGACAGGGGGCAATCAGCCCCAGCATTTT.

The chain uses TRBV4-1 and TRBJ1-2, with 7 bases identical to TRBD1. CDR1 and CDR2 from the germline V gene are MGHRA and YSYEKL. After removal of 1 base from V and 3 bases from J, the junction contained 11 bases not matched to a gene. There are 17 residues in the CDR3. CDR3 nucleotide sequence: TGCGCCAGCAGCCAAGTATCCGGAGGGGGCCTCTACTATGGCTACACCTTC. This sequence encodes CASSQVSGGGLYYGYTF.

The chain is built from TRBV5-4 and TRBJ2-7, with D tentatively TRBD1 (6 bases). Germline V CDR1 and CDR2: SGHNT, YYREEE (reference sequence). This CDR3 has 14 residues. Deletions cut 6 bases from V and 6 bases from J, with 19 bases between. CDR3 nucleotide sequence: TGTGCCAGCAAAGACGGCATGGGGGCATCCGAGCAGTACTTC. This encodes CASKDGMGASEQYF. Full variable domain (rest looked up from reference TRBV5-4 and TRBJ2-7): ETGVTQSPTHLIKTRGQQVTLRCSSQSGHNTVSWYQQALGQGPQFIFQYYREEENGRGNFPPRFSGLQFPNYSSELNVNALELDDSALYLCASKDGMGASEQYFGPGTRLTVT.

The chain recombines TRBV6-1 with TRBJ2-3, with 7 bases identical to TRBD1. This CDR3 spans 15 amino acids. Germline V CDR1 and CDR2: MNHNS, SASEGT. With 2 bases clipped from V and 2 bases from J, the junction kept 4 bases outside the gene matches. Here the CDR3 reads CASSELDRDTDTQYF. Written as DNA, the CDR3 is TGTGCCAGCAGTGAACTAGACAGGGACACAGATACGCAGTATTTT.

The J gene is TRBJ2-1, the V gene TRBV9, with TRBD2 as a possible D gene (5 bases). There are 15 residues in the CDR3. Trimming left V 0 bases short and J 6 bases short, with 13 bases between. Germline lookup yields CDR1 SGDLS and CDR2 YYNGEE. The CDR3, as DNA: TGTGCCAGCAGCGTAGGAGGGCGGAGCGCCAATGAGCAGTTCTTC. Encoded protein: CASSVGGRSANEQFF.

The chain is built from TRBV4-1 and TRBJ2-7; 7 positions agree with TRBD2. This CDR3 comprises 13 residues. Looked up from germline, CDR1 is MGHRA and CDR2 is YSYEKL. J gave up 4 bases and V 4 bases, and 4 bases lay outside the gene matches. CDR3 coding DNA: TGCGCCAGCAGCCCGCCGGGAGGTTACGAGCAGTACTTC. Translated: CASSPPGGYEQYF.

CDR3: CASRHTRDRNINPNTEAFF. CDR3 coding DNA: TGTGCCAGCAGACACACAAGGGACAGAAACATCAACCCGAACACTGAAGCTTTCTTT. The chain couples TRBV2 to TRBJ1-1; the match to TRBD1 covers 7 bases. Germline V CDR1 and CDR2: SNHLY, FYNNEI. The CDR3 length is 19 residues. V lost 6 bases and J lost 1; bases outside the gene matches: 20.

This clone occurred once. The chain combines TRBV25-1 with TRBJ2-7; perhaps TRBD2 as D (5 bases). V was shortened by 8 bases and J by 4 bases, with 21 bases between the two germline ends. The CDR3 totals 15 residues. Germline assignment: CDR1 MGHDK and CDR2 SYGVNS. The CDR3 DNA reads as TGTGCCAGCTGTCGTAACCCTGACTGGAGGTACGAGCAGTACTTC. It translates to CASCRNPDWRYEQYF.

This chain links TRBV2 with TRBJ1-5; D is unresolved. Germline values: CDR1 SNHLY, CDR2 FYNNEI. The CDR3 sequence is 13 residues long. Trimming cost V 4 bases and J 7 bases, with 11 bases left between them. The CDR3 protein is CASSVIRGQPQHF. Here the CDR3 DNA reads TGTGCCAGCAGTGTGATAAGAGGACAGCCCCAGCATTTT.

This clone was seen only once. This chain links TRBV19 with TRBJ2-3; 9 bases map to TRBD2. CDR1 and CDR2 from the germline V gene are LNHDA and SQIVND (reference sequence). The CDR3 consists of 16 residues. Trimming at V came to 1 base and at J to 3 bases, leaving 5 bases not matched to a gene. The CDR3: CASSIGKGLATDTQYF. CDR3 nucleotide sequence: TGTGCCAGTAGTATAGGGAAAGGACTAGCGACAGATACGCAGTATTTT.